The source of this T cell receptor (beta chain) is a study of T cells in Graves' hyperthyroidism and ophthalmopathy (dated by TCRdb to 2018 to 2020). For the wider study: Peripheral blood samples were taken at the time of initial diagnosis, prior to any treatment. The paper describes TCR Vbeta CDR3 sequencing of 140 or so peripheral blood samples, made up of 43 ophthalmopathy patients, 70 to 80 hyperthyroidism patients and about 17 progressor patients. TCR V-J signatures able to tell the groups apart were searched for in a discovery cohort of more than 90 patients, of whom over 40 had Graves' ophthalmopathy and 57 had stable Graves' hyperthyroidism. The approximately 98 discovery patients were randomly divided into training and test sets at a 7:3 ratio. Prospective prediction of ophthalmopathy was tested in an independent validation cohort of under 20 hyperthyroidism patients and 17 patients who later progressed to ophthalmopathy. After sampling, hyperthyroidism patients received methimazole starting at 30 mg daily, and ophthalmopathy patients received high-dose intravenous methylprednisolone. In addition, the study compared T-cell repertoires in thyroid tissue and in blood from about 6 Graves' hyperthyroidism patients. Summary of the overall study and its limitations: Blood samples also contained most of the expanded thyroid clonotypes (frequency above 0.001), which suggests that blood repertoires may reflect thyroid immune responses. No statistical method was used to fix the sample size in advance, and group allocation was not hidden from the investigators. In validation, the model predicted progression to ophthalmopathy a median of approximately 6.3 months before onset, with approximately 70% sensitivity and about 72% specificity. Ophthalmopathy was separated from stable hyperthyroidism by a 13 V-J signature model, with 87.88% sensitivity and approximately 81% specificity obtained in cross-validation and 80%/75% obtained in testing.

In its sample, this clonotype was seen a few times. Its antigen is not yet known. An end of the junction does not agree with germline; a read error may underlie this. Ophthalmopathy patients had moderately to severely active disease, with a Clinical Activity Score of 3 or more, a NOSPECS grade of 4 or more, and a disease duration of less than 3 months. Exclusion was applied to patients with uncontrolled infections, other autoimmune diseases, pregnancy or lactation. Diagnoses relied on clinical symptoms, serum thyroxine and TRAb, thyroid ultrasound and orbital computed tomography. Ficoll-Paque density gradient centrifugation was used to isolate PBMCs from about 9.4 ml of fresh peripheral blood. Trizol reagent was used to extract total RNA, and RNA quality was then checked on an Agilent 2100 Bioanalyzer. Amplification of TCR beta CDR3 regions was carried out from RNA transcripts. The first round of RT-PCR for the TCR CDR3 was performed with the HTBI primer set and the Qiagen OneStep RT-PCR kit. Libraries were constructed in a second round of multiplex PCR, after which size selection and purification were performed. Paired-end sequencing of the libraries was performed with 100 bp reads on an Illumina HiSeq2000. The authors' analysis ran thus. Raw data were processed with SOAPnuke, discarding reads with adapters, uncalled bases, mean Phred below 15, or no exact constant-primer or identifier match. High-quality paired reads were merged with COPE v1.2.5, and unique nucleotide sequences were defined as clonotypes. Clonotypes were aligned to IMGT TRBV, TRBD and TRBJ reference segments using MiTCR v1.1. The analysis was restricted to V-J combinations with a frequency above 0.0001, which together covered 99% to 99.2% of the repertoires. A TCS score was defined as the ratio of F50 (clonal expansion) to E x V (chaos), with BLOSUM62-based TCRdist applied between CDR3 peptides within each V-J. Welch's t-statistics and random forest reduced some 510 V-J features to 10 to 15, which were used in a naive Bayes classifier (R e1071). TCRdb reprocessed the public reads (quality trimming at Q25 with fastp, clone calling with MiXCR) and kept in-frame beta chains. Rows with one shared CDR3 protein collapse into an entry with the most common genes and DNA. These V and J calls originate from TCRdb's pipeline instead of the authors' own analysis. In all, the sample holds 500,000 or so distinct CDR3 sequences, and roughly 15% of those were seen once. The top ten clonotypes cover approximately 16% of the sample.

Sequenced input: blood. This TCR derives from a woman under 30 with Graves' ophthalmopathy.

DNA sequence: TGTGCCTGGAGTGCCCTGACCGGCTCTGGAAGCACCATATATTTT. This translates into CAWSALTGSGSTIYF. This sequence uses TRBV30 and TRBJ1-3, with the D gene not confidently named. The CDR1 and CDR2 encoded by the germline V gene (reference sequence) are GTSNPN and SVGIG. The CDR3 runs 15 residues from the cysteine to the phenylalanine. This entry keeps only the CDR3 DNA: 45 bases, framed from base 1.